This T cell receptor beta chain originates from a study of T-cell reconstitution after alpha-beta-depleted transplantation in children. General study results and limits: For some patients, TCRbeta diversity was high at day 60 because of recipient T cells and thymic progenitors that survived. The main origin of T-cell counts and diversity one year after transplant was newly produced T cells. Two months or so post-transplant, alpha-beta T cells reportedly derived from several hundred expanded graft clones.

This clonotype was seen ten or more times. Its antigen is currently unknown. The CDR3 covers 17 residues. The germline V and J ends were trimmed by 2 bases and 0 bases, with 16 bases remaining between them. TCRbeta library construction was performed incorporating unique molecular identifiers. TCRdb reprocessed the PCR reads with MiXCR, giving one entry per CDR3 protein. The table lists approximately 500,000 distinct CDR3 sequences, over 9.5% of them singletons. The TCR was taken from a child aged 2-15 years with inherited bone marrow failure, due to receive a stem cell transplant. J is TRBJ1-1 and V is TRBV12-3 or TRBV12-4, with D perhaps matching TRBD1 (5 bases). Sequences were derived from PBMCs, sampled before TCRalphabeta/CD19-depleted stem cell transplant. This CDR3 is CASSLLGGPSMNTEAFF. The CDR3 DNA follows: TGTGCCAGCAGTTTATTGGGGGGACCATCAATGAACACTGAAGCTTTCTTT.